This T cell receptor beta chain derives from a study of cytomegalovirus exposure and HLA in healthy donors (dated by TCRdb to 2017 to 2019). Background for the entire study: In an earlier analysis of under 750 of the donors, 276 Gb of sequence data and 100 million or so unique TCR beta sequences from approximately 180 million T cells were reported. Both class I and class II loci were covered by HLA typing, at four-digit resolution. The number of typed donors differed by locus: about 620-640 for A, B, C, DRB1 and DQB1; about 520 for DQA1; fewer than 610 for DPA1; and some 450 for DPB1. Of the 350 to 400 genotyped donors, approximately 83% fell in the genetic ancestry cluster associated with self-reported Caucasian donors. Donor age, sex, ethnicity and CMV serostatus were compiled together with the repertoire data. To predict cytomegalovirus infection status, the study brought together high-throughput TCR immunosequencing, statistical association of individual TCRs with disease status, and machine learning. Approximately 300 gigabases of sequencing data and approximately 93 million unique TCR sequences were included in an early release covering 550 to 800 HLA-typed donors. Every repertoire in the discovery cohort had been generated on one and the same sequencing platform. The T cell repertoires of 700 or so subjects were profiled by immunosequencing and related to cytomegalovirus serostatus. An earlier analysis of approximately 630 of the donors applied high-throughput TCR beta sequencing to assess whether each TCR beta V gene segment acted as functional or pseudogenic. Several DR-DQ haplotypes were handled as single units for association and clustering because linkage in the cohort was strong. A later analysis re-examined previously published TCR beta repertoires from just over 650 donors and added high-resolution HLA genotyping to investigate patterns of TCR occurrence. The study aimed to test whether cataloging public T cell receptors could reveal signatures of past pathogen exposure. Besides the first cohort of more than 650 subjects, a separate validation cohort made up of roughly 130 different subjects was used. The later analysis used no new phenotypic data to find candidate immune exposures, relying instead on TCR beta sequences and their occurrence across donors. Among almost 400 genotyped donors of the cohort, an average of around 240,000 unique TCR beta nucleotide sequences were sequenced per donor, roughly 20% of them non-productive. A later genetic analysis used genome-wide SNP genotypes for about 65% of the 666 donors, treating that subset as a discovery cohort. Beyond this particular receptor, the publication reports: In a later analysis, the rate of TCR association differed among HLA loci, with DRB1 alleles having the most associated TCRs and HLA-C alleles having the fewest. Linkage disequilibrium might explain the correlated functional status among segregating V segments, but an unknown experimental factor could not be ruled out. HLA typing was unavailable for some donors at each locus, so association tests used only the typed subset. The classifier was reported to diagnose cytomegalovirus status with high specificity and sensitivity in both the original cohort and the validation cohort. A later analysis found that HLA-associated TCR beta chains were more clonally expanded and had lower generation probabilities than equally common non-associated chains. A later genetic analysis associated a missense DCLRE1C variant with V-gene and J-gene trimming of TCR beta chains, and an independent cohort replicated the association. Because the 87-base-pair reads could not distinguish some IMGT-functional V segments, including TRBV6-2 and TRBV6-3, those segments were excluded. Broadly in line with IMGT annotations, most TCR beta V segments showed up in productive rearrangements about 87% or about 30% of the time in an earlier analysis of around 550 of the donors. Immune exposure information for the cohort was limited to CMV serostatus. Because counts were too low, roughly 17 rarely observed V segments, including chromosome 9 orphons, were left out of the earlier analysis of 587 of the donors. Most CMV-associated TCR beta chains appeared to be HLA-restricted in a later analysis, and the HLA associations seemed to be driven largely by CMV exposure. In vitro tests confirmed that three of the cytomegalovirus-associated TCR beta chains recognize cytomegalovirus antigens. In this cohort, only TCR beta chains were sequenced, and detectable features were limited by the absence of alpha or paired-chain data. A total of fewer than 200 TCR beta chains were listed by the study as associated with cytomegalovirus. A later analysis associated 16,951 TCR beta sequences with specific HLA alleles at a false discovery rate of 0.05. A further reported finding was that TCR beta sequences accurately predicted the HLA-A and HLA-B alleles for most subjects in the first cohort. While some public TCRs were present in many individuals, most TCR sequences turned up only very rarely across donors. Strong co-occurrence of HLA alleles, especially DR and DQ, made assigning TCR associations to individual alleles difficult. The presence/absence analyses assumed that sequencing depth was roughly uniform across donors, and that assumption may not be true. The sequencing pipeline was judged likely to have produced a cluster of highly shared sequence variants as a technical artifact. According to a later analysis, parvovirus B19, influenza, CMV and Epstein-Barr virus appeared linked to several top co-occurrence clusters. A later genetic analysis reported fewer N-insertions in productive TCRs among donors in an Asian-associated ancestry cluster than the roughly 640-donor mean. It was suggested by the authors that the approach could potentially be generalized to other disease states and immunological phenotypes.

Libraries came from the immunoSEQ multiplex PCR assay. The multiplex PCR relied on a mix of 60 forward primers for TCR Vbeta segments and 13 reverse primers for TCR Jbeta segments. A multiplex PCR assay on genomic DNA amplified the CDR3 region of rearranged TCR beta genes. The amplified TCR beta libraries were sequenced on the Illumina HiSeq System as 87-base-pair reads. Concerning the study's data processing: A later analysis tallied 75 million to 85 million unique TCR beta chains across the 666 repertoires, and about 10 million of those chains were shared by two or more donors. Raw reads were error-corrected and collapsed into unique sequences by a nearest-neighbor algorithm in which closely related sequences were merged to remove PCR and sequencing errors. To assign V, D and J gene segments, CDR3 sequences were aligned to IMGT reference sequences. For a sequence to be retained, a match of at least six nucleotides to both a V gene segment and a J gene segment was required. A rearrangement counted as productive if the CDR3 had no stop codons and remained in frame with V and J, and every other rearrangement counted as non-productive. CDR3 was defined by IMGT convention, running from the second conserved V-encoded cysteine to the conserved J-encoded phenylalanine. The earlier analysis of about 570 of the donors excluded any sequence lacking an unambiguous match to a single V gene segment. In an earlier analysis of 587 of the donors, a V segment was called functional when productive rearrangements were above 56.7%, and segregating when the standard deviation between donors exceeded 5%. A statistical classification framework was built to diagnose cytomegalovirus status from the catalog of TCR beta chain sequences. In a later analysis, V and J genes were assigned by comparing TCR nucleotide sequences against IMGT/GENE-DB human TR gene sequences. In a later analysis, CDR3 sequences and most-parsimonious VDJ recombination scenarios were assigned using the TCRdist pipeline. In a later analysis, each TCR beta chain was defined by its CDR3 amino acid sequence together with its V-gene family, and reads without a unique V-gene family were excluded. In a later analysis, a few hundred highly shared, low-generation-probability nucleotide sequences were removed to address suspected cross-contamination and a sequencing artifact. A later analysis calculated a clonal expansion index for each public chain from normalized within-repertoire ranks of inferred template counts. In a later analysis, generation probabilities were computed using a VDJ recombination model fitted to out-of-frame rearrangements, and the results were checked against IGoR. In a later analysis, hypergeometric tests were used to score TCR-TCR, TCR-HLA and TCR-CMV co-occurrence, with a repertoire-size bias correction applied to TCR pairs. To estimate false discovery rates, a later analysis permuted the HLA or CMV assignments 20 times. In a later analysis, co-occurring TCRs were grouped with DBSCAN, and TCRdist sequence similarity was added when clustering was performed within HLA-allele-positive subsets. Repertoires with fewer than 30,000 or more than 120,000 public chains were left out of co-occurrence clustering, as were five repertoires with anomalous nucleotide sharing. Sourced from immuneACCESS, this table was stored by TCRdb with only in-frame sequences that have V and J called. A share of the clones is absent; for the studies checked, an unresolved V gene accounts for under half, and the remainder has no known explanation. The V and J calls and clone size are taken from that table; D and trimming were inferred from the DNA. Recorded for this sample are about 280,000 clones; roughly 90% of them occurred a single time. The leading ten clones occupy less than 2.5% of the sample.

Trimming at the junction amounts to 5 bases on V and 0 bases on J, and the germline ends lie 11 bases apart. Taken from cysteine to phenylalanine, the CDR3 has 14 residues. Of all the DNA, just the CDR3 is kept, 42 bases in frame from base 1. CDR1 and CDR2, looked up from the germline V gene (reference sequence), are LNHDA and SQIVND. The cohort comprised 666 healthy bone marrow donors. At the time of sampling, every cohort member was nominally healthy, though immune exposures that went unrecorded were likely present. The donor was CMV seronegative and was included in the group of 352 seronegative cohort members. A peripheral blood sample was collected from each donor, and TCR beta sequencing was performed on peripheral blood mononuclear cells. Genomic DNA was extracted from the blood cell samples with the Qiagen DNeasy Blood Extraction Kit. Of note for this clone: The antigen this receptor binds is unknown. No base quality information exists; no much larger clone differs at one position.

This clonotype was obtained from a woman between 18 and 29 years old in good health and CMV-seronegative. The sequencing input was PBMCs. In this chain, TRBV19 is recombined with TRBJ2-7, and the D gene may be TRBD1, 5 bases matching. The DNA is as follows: TGTGCCAGTAGTTGGGGCGGTCTCTCCTACGAGCAGTACTTC. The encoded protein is CASSWGGLSYEQYF.